The sequence of this TCR beta chain was determined in a study of regulatory T cells in long-lasting Graves disease. Study-level background: Antithyroid drug use was under 3 months in newly diagnosed Graves' patients.

Time point indicated: newly diagnosed GD, antithyroid drugs for less than 3 months. The authors made the TCR library using RNA they extracted from PBMCs. In this cohort, patients came from an endocrinology department located in Xi'an, China. Whole-study results and caveats: Study of thyroid tissue was not done, with only peripheral blood studied.

This clonotype was seen more than once but under ten times. Its target is unknown. To make TCR beta libraries, researchers used iRepertoire HTBI primers and Arm-PCR of CDR3 regions. TCRdb passed the multiplex PCR reads through MiXCR, listing each CDR3 protein once. Among roughly 500,000 distinct CDR3 sequences, about 14% were seen once, and the ten largest hold 10%. Germline V gene lookup returns CDR1 SQVTM and CDR2 ANQGSEA. The CDR3 loop spans 14 amino acids. V lost 7 bases to trimming and J lost 3 bases, with 16 bases between them. These data also formed part of another study, on T cells in Graves' hyperthyroidism and ophthalmopathy.

The rearrangement joins TRBV29-1 to TRBJ2-1; no clear D. The input for sequencing was peripheral blood mononuclear cells (PBMCs), taken at new diagnosis, from a patient treated with antithyroid drugs. The sequence came from a man aged 25 to 40 with Graves disease. DNA for the CDR3: TGCAGCGCCTCGCCTTCGAGTGGCTACAATGAGCAGTTCTTC. Translation: CSASPSSGYNEQFF.